This T cell receptor beta chain was captured in a study of cytomegalovirus exposure and HLA in healthy donors. Study details: The roughly 120 validation repertoires were reported in a later analysis to have been generated on the same platform as the roughly 630 first-cohort repertoires.

Notes on the study in general: The tendency of first-cohort TCR clusters to co-occur in the 120 validation repertoires was identified by a subsequent analysis. As was reported, the classifier diagnosed cytomegalovirus status with high specificity and sensitivity. The study flagged about 150 TCR beta chains as cytomegalovirus-associated.

The method was immunoSEQ multiplex PCR; TCRdb's version includes in-frame clones alone and lacks a portion of them. The sample lists around 70,000 clones; about 93% were seen once. The CDR3 is 11 residues long. V was cut by 6 bases and J by 3 bases, with 6 bases left in between. Germline V gives CDR1 SEHNR, CDR2 FQNEAQ (reference sequence). As concerns this clone: Its antigen is as yet unknown.

The sequenced sample was PBMCs. The sequence derives from a man aged 18 to 29 in good health and CMV-seropositive. The V call is TRBV7-9, the J call TRBJ2-7; D unclear. CDR3 in DNA: TGTGCCAGCAGTTTGAGCTACGAGCAGTACTTC. This sequence encodes CASSLSYEQYF.